This entry lists 20 T cell receptor beta chains sequenced from one sample in a study of T cell responses to AZD1222 COVID-19 vaccine. Some clones are missing from TCRdb's copy, which holds only in-frame ones; the method was immunoSEQ multiplex PCR. The sample yields about 120,000 clones, approximately 87% seen once. The specimen was peripheral blood, collected on day 0 of AZD1222 vaccination. The receptors were gathered from an adult in good health.

The chain couples TRBV3-1 (or the pseudogene TRBV3-2) to TRBJ2-3; 9 nucleotides match TRBD1. The CDR3 extends over 14 amino acids. Unmatched junction bases numbered 2, after V lost 4 bases and J lost 3 bases. The germline V gene encodes CDR1 LGHDT and CDR2 YNNKEL (reference sequence). The CDR3 sequence: CASSLQGATDTQYF. The CDR3 DNA reads TGTGCCAGCAGCCTACAGGGGGCGACAGATACGCAGTATTTT.

This clone was detected only once. This chain connects TRBV7-6 to TRBJ2-7; 7 bases line up with TRBD1. The CDR3 totals 14 residues. J gave up 4 bases and V 4 bases, and 7 bases lay outside the gene matches. Germline loops: CDR1 SGHVS, CDR2 FNYEAQ. CDR3 sequence reads: CASSSQGVSYEQYF. CDR3 bases: TGTGCCAGCAGCTCCCAGGGGGTTAGTTACGAGCAGTACTTC.

The gene calls are TRBV5-1 and TRBJ1-4; D gene uncertain. Germline CDR1 and CDR2: SGHRS and YFSETQ. This CDR3 region has 15 residues. V shed 2 bases and J shed 0 bases, with 8 bases lying between them. The CDR3 loop is CASSLNPATNEKLFF. CDR3 DNA: TGCGCCAGCAGCTTAAATCCTGCAACTAATGAAAAACTGTTTTTT.

This clone was observed at least ten times. The rearrangement uses TRBV6-2 or TRBV6-3 and TRBJ1-1, with D perhaps matching TRBD1 (6 bases). Looked up from germline, CDR1 is MNHEY and CDR2 is SVGEGT. This CDR3 is built from 13 residues. Trimming cost V 2 bases and J 5 bases, with 9 bases left between them. The CDR3 spells CASSYVRGTEAFF. As DNA, the CDR3 is TGTGCCAGCAGTTACGTAAGGGGGACTGAAGCTTTCTTT.

The rearrangement uses TRBV5-5 and TRBJ1-5; 7 bases match TRBD1. Germline-derived CDR1 and CDR2 are SGHKS and YYEKEE (reference sequence). The CDR3 is 17 residues long. V trimming: 0 bases; J trimming: 5 bases; junction bases outside the gene matches: 11. The CDR3 coding sequence is TGTGCCAGCAGCTTGGGGGTGGGTCAGGGGGTCCATCAGCCCCAGCATTTT. Translating gives CASSLGVGQGVHQPQHF.

This chain connects TRBV7-9 to TRBJ2-3, with 9 nucleotides matching TRBD2. Germline assignment: CDR1 SEHNR and CDR2 FQNEAQ (reference sequence). This CDR3 region has 15 residues. The ends lost 4 bases at V and 2 bases at J; junction bases unmatched: 4. CDR3 nucleotides: TGTGCCAGCAGCTACCCTAGCGGGGCCACAGATACGCAGTATTTT. Encoded protein: CASSYPSGATDTQYF. Full variable domain (rest looked up from reference TRBV7-9 and TRBJ2-3): DTGVSQNPRHKITKRGQNVTFRCDPISEHNRLYWYRQTLGQGPEFLTYFQNEAQLEKSRLLSDRFSAERPKGSFSTLEIQRTEQGDSAMYLCASSYPSGATDTQYFGPGTRLTVL.

The chain's CDR3 is CASSLGPTGNYGYTF. The CDR3 DNA reads as TGTGCCAGCAGTCTCGGGCCGACAGGGAACTATGGCTACACCTTC. V gene TRBV6-5 combines with J gene TRBJ1-2, with 7 bases lining up with TRBD1. V lost 5 bases to trimming and J lost 2 bases; unmatched junction nucleotides: 8. Germline loops: CDR1 MNHEY, CDR2 SVGAGI. The CDR3 is 15 amino acids.

This rearrangement joins TRBV12-5 to TRBJ1-3; no clear D gene. V was pared by 0 bases and J by 0 bases, with 6 bases between. Germline CDR1 reads LGHNT; CDR2 reads FRNRAP. The CDR3 runs 15 residues. The CDR3 region is CASGLVPNSGNTIYF. The CDR3 DNA reads TGTGCTAGTGGTTTGGTACCCAACTCTGGAAACACCATATATTTT.

The rearrangement joins TRBV7-2 to TRBJ2-5; a weak D match, TRBD1 (6 bases). The ends were cut back, 5 bases at V and 4 bases at J, with 17 bases in the middle. Germline CDR1 SGHTA, CDR2 FQGNSA. This CDR3 comprises 15 residues. CDR3 sequence: CASSQKRIRGETQYF. CDR3 nucleotides: TGTGCCAGCAGCCAAAAGCGTATCAGGGGAGAGACCCAGTACTTC.

The chain carries TRBV4-1 and TRBJ1-5; D unclear. The CDR3 is 13 amino acids. Looked up from germline, CDR1 is MGHRA and CDR2 is YSYEKL. V lost 0 bases and J 5 bases, leaving 5 bases between the germline ends. The CDR3 DNA reads TGCGCCAGCAGCCAAGAGGAGGATCAGCCCCAGCATTTT. This gives the protein CASSQEEDQPQHF.

The chain combines TRBV27 with TRBJ1-4; D is uncertain. Trimming left V 2 bases short and J 6 bases short, with 7 bases between. CDR3 length: 13 amino acids. CDR1 and CDR2 from the germline V gene are MNHEY and SMNVEV (reference sequence). DNA of the CDR3: TGTGCCAGCAGTTTAGCAACCGATGAAAAACTGTTTTTT. Translated, it gives CASSLATDEKLFF.

Turning to this clone: The same CDR3 also results from other DNA sequences found in this sample. The J gene is TRBJ1-5, the V gene TRBV10-3; D unclear. Trimming cost V 0 bases and J 1 base, with 7 bases left between them. Germline V CDR1 and CDR2: ENHRY, SYGVKD. The CDR3 sequence is 15 residues long. The CDR3 nucleotides read TGTGCCATCAGTGAGTCCGGGGTCAGCAATCAGCCCCAGCATTTT. Its translation is CAISESGVSNQPQHF.

The chain employs TRBV5-8 and TRBJ1-2, with D possibly matching TRBD1 (5 bases). Germline V gene sequence: CDR1 SGHTS, CDR2 YDEGEE. Trimming took off 2 bases at V and 2 bases at J, with 16 bases between the two ends. CDR3 length equals 16 residues. The CDR3 DNA is TGTGCCAGCAGCTTCCCCGGCAGGGCGGTAAACTATGGCTACACCTTC. As protein: CASSFPGRAVNYGYTF.

The rearrangement uses TRBV15 and TRBJ1-1; TRBD1 agrees at 11 bases. This CDR3 region has 15 residues. Germline-derived CDR1 and CDR2 are LNHNV and YYDKDF (reference sequence). V dropped 5 bases and J dropped 4; count of bases not matched to a gene: 6. The CDR3 DNA is TGTGCCACCAGCCCCGGAGGGACAGGGGGCACTGAAGCTTTCTTT. Translated, it gives CATSPGGTGGTEAFF.

This chain uses TRBV3-1 (or the pseudogene TRBV3-2) with TRBJ1-2; 8 bases are a match to TRBD1. The CDR3 spans 14 residues. Losses at the gene ends were 8 bases for V and 4 bases for J; bases not matched to a gene: 9. The germline CDR1 and CDR2 sequences are LGHDT and YNNKEL (reference sequence). The CDR3 DNA reads TGTGCCAGCTGTTCCGGGACAGGCCTCTATGGCTACACCTTC. Protein sequence: CASCSGTGLYGYTF.

This clone occurred once. This chain links TRBV6-5 with TRBJ2-1; 11 bases align to TRBD2. Unmatched junction bases numbered 5, after V lost 4 bases and J lost 6 bases. Germline V lookup: CDR1 MNHEY, CDR2 SVGAGI. The CDR3 loop spans 15 amino acids. Here the CDR3 DNA reads TGTGCCAGCAGTTTCCTAGGGACTAGCGGCAATGAGCAGTTCTTC. This sequence encodes CASSFLGTSGNEQFF.

The chain is built from TRBV6-5 and TRBJ1-1, with D possibly being TRBD1 (6 bases). This CDR3 comprises 14 residues. Germline V gives CDR1 MNHEY, CDR2 SVGAGI. Between the trimmed V and J ends, which lost 5 bases and 0 bases, there was a span of 10 bases. CDR3 DNA: TGTGCCAGCAGTCAGGGACAAATGAACACTGAAGCTTTCTTT. Protein product: CASSQGQMNTEAFF.

The chain recombines TRBV30 with TRBJ1-5; D is undetermined. Trimming shortened V by 8 bases and J by 0 bases, and 17 bases separated the two germline ends. The germline CDR1 and CDR2 sequences are GTSNPN and SVGIG (reference sequence). The CDR3 is made up of 15 amino acids. CDR3 in amino acids: CAPYPEGYSNQPQHF. As DNA, the CDR3 is TGTGCCCCCTACCCGGAAGGTTATAGCAATCAGCCCCAGCATTTT.

The V call is TRBV27, the J call TRBJ1-1; maybe TRBD1 (5 bases). The CDR3 loop spans 14 amino acids. Trimming took 6 bases from V and 5 from J, leaving 16 bases between them. CDR1 is MNHEY and CDR2 is SMNVEV in the germline V gene (reference sequence). CDR3 sequence (DNA): TGTGCCAGCAGCCTGGGACGGGGAGATACTGAAGCTTTCTTT. Protein product: CASSLGRGDTEAFF.

The chain is built from TRBV6-4 and TRBJ1-6; D may be TRBD1 (6 bases). This CDR3 comprises 15 residues. With 0 bases removed from V and 8 bases from J, the gap between germline ends came to 11 bases. CDR1 is MRHNA, CDR2 SNTAGT, per germline. The CDR3 coding sequence is TGTGCCAGCAGTGACTCCCTGGACAGATATTCACCCCTCCACTTT. This sequence encodes CASSDSLDRYSPLHF.